A single sample gave rise to the 3 T cell receptor beta chains below, sequenced in a study of read filtering for tumor transcriptome and immune sequencing. From roughly 390 ng of RNA, a library with molecular barcoded alpha/delta and beta/gamma adaptors was made. TCRdb reanalysed the reads using MiXCR and keeps one entry per CDR3 protein. The sample lists about 5,600 distinct CDR3 sequences, 23% occurring once. Sequencing was done on a sample of a population of CD138-negative cells sorted from bone marrow. All receptors derive from a donor aged 40 or over with multiple myeloma.

Regarding this clonotype: A single base is all that separates this from a far larger clone, so a read error is likely. The chain uses TRBV6-5 and TRBJ2-2; the D is unclear. The CDR3 totals 17 residues. In germline, CDR1 is MNHEY, CDR2 SVGAGI. The CDR3 coding sequence is TGTGCCAGCAGTTACCATTGGAGCCTATCGAACACCAGGGAGCTGTTTTTT. Protein: CASSYHWSLSNTRELFF.

This clonotype was observed at least ten times. The J gene is TRBJ2-7, the V gene TRBV23-1; 10 bases map to TRBD1. TRBV23-1 is reported as an ORF; its role is uncertain. The CDR3 contains 16 residues. After removal of 0 bases from V and 2 bases from J, the junction contained 4 bases not matched to a gene. This CDR3 is CASSQSRQGATYEQYF. Written as DNA, the CDR3 is TGCGCCAGCAGTCAATCGAGACAGGGGGCTACCTACGAGCAGTACTTC.

This clonotype came up many times. This chain joins TRBV6-5 and TRBJ2-2, with 8 bases lining up with TRBD2. V lost 9 bases and J lost 2; bases outside the gene matches: 5. Germline V CDR1 and CDR2: MNHEY, SVGAGI. The CDR3 contains 14 residues. CDR3 DNA: TGTGCCAGTGAGCGGGGGAGCAACACCGGGGAGCTGTTTTTT. This codes for CASERGSNTGELFF.